This TCR beta chain was retrieved from a study of PD-1 blockade in classical Hodgkin lymphoma. Whole-study results and caveats: Undefined causes, possibly disease activity or prior therapy, underlie the repertoire differences.

The time point is: newly diagnosed, previously untreated cHL patient sample. As a comparison, the study used PBMCs from newly diagnosed, untreated classical Hodgkin lymphoma. Concerning this clone itself: The antigen is not known.

The method was immunoSEQ multiplex PCR; TCRdb's version includes in-frame clones alone and lacks a portion of them. The data hold tens of thousands of clones, with roughly 90% observed a single time. CDR1 and CDR2 (germline): LNHNV, YYDKDF (reference sequence). The length of the CDR3 is 16 residues. V dropped 8 bases and J dropped 4 bases, with 21 bases sitting between them. The source of this sequence is a human donor with classical Hodgkin lymphoma. The sequencing sample was made of peripheral blood mononuclear cells (PBMCs). The chain carries TRBV15 and TRBJ2-1, with D hard to call. CDR3 loop: CATPRCRPVPYNEQFF. DNA for the CDR3: TGTGCCACCCCCAGGTGTAGGCCGGTTCCTTACAATGAGCAGTTCTTC.